This record concerns one T cell receptor beta chain sequence. This specimen comes from a study of blood T cell repertoires in COVID-19. At the level of the study: Collection of acute and convalescent COVID-19 samples took place in the United States, Italy and Spain. From T cells, B-cell-depleted T cells, or PBMCs came the material, which was cDNA or gDNA.

Germline V CDR1 and CDR2: MNHEY, SVGAGI. The CDR3 length is 15 residues. V dropped 7 bases and J dropped 0; count of bases not matched to a gene: 6. Per the authors' pipeline: Amplification with reference gene primers provided the estimates of nucleated cell counts. Assay: immunoSEQ multiplex PCR; the TCRdb copy retains only in-frame clones and omits some. Clone size and the V and J calls come from that table; the DNA yielded D and trimming. The sample includes 100,000 to 150,000 clones, approximately 88% of them seen just once. This chain connects TRBV6-5 to TRBJ2-7; 10 bases agree with TRBD2. Sequenced sample: peripheral blood. The TCR originated in a man between 60 and 75 years old with acute or convalescent COVID-19. The CDR3: CASKILAGPSYEQYF. Here the CDR3 DNA reads TGTGCCAGCAAGATACTAGCGGGACCCTCCTACGAGCAGTACTTC.